This T cell receptor (beta chain) was documented in a study of blood T cell repertoires in COVID-19. Cohorts were assigned according to the clinical history that participants reported. Before being deemed recovered, Cohort 3 donors had two negative PCRs, clearance, or symptom resolution. Remarks on this clone: Additional DNA sequences in this sample encode the identical CDR3.

Original handling: By means of reference gene primer amplification, nucleated cell counts were estimated. Here immunoSEQ multiplex PCR was the method, and the copy in TCRdb shows in-frame clones only, minus some. V, J and clone size were drawn from that table, and D and trimming were deduced from the DNA. Of just over 300,000 clones listed, around nine tenths were seen once; the top ten hold about 9.9%. V gave up 0 bases and J gave up 4 bases; unmatched junction bases: 8. There are 17 residues in the CDR3. Germline assignment: CDR1 SGHKS and CDR2 YYEKEE (reference sequence). The material sequenced was PBMCs or T cells enriched from blood (not recorded which). The rearrangement uses TRBV5-5 and TRBJ2-1; 9 nucleotides align to TRBD1. The TCR was taken from a woman aged 35 to 49 who had recovered from COVID-19. CDR3 sequence (DNA): TGTGCCAGCAGCTTGGCCGGTGGGACAGGGCAATACAATGAGCAGTTCTTC. This codes for CASSLAGGTGQYNEQFF. Using reference TRBV5-5 and TRBJ2-1 for the parts outside the CDR3, the full variable domain is DAGVTQSPTHLIKTRGQQVTLRCSPISGHKSVSWYQQVLGQGPQFIFQYYEKEERGRGNFPDRFSARQFPNYSSELNVNALLLGDSALYLCASSLAGGTGQYNEQFFGPGTRLTVL.